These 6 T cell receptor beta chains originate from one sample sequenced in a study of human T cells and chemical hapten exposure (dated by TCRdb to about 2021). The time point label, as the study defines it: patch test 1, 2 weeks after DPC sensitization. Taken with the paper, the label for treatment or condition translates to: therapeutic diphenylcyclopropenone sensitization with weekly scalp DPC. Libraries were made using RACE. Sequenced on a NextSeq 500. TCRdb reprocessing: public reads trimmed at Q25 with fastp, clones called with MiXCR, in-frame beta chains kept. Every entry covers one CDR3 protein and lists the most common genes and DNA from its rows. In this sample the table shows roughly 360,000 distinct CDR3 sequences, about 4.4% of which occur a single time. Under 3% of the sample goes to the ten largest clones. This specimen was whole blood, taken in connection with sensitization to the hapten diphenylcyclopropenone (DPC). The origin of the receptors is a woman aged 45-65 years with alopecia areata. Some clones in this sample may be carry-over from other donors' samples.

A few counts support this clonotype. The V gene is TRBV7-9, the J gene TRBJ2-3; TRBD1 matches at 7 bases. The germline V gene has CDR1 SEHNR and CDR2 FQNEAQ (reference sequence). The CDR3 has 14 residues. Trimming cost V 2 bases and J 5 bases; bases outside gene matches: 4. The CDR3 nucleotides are TGTGCCAGCAGCTTACCTAACAGGGGAGATACGCAGTATTTT. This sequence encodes CASSLPNRGDTQYF.

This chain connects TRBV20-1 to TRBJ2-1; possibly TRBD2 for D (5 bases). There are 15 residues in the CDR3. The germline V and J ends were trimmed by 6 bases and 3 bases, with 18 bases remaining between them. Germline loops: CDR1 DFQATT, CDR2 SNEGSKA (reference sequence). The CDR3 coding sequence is TGCAGTGCCTCCTTGCAAGCGGCCTTCTACAATGAGCAGTTCTTC. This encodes CSASLQAAFYNEQFF.

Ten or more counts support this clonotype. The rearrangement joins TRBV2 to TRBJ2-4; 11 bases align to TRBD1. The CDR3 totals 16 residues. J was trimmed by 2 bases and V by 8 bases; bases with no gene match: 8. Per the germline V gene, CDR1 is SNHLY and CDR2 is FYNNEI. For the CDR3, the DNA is TGTGCCAGCGGGGACAGGGGGATTCCTACCAAAAACATTCAGTACTTC. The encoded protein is CASGDRGIPTKNIQYF.

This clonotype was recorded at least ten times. CDR3: CASSPGLGRGGRETQYF. The CDR3, as DNA: TGTGCCAGCAGCCCGGGCCTGGGCCGGGGGGGCCGAGAGACCCAGTACTTC. The chain employs TRBV28 and TRBJ2-5; 8 positions match TRBD2. The CDR3 sequence is 17 residues long. CDR1 is MDHEN and CDR2 is SYDVKM in the germline V gene. V gave up 6 bases and J gave up 4 bases; unmatched junction bases: 16.

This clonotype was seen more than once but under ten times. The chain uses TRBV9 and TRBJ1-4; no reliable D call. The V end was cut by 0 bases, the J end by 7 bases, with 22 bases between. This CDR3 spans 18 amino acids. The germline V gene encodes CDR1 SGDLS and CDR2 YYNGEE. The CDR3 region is CASSVADSRGPNSEKLFF. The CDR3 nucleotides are TGTGCCAGCAGCGTAGCCGACTCCCGAGGCCCTAATAGTGAAAAACTGTTTTTT.

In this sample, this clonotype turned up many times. The CDR3 DNA sequence: TGCGCCAGCATACGCCCCGGGACTAGCGGGTCCACAGATACGCAGTATTTT. Its protein product is CASIRPGTSGSTDTQYF. The chain employs TRBV10-2 and TRBJ2-3; TRBD2 aligns across 12 bases. The CDR3 has 17 residues. Germline CDR1 WSHSY, CDR2 SAAADI. V lost 7 bases and J lost 2; bases outside the gene matches: 10.